This T cell receptor beta chain came from a study of blood T cell repertoires in COVID-19. This clone appeared once. The junction had 2 bases not matched to a gene; V was cut back by 3 bases and J by 3 bases. This CDR3 spans 14 amino acids. Germline-derived CDR1 and CDR2 are LGHDT and YNNKEL (reference sequence). In the authors' workflow: Reference gene primer amplification gave nucleated cell count estimates. Here immunoSEQ multiplex PCR was the method, and the copy in TCRdb shows in-frame clones only, minus some. V, J and clone size were drawn from that table, and D and trimming were deduced from the DNA. The data contain 100,000 to 150,000 clones, roughly nine tenths of them singletons.

The receptor comes from a man aged 50 or older with active COVID-19. The rearrangement joins TRBV3-1 (or the pseudogene TRBV3-2) to TRBJ1-1; 9 nucleotides align to TRBD1. Sample: peripheral blood. CDR3 amino acids: CASSHRTGDTEAFF. Here the CDR3 DNA reads TGTGCCAGCAGCCACAGGACAGGGGACACTGAAGCTTTCTTT.